The rows below give T cell receptor beta chains drawn from one sample of a study of T cell repertoires in cytomegalovirus infection. TCRdb recomputed calls from the reads with MiXCR, one row per CDR3 protein. This sample has approximately 750,000 distinct CDR3 sequences, with 35% found just once. Sequenced material: PBMCs. These receptors originate from a human donor in good health (CMV status not recorded). Some clones in this sample may be carry-over from other donors' samples. CDR3s include the opening cysteine and the closing phenylalanine or tryptophan. Each record gives: clone size, J gene, D gene, V gene, CDR3 DNA, CDR3 protein. A D gene is named only where the DNA matches it firmly. Only some rows state a clone size, as once, few, many or a class for expanded clones.

size: few; J: TRBJ1-2; D: .; V: TRBV12-3/TRBV12-4; DNA: TGTGCCAGCAGGGAAGGGACCGGTACTAACTATGGCTACACCTTC; CDR3: CASREGTGTNYGYTF
size: few; J: TRBJ2-2; D: TRBD1; V: TRBV28; DNA: TGTGCCAGCAGTCCTGGGACAGGGGGCTCTTCCGGGGAGCTGTTTTTT; CDR3: CASSPGTGGSSGELFF
size: .; J: TRBJ1-5; D: .; V: TRBV6-6; DNA: TGTGCCAGCAGTGATGGGGGATGGGGTCAGCCCCAGCATTTT; CDR3: CASSDGGWGQPQHF
size: .; J: TRBJ2-5; D: TRBD1; V: TRBV28; DNA: TGTGCCAGCAGCACGCCGGGACAGGACCAAGAGACCCAGTACTTC; CDR3: CASSTPGQDQETQYF
size: few; J: TRBJ1-4; D: TRBD1; V: TRBV29-1; DNA: TGCAGCGTGAACGATGGACAGGCGACTAATGAAAAACTGTTTTTT; CDR3: CSVNDGQATNEKLFF
size: few; J: TRBJ1-2; D: .; V: TRBV20-1; DNA: TGCAGTGCACAGCCCGGAGGGTTTGACTATGGCTACACCTTC; CDR3: CSAQPGGFDYGYTF
size: many; J: TRBJ1-2; D: TRBD1; V: TRBV12-3/TRBV12-4; DNA: TGTGCCAGCAGTGCGGACAGGGGGCTCTATGGCTACACCTTC; CDR3: CASSADRGLYGYTF
size: .; J: TRBJ2-3; D: TRBD1; V: TRBV28; DNA: TGTGCCTCCCGATCCCCACAGGGGGGCACAGATACGCAGTATTTT; CDR3: CASRSPQGGTDTQYF
size: many; J: TRBJ1-5; D: .; V: TRBV12-3/TRBV12-4; DNA: TGTGCCAGCAGTTTGTCAAGGGGTAGGGATCAGCCCCAGCATTTT; CDR3: CASSLSRGRDQPQHF
size: many; J: TRBJ1-5; D: .; V: TRBV7-8; DNA: TGTGCCAGCAGCTTATCTCCCGGGGCCCCTTTAGATCAGCCCCAGCATTTT; CDR3: CASSLSPGAPLDQPQHF
size: .; J: TRBJ2-7; D: .; V: TRBV27; DNA: TGTGCCAGCAGTTGGGAGGGGGCGGGACATGCCTACGAGCAGTACTTC; CDR3: CASSWEGAGHAYEQYF
size: few; J: TRBJ1-5; D: .; V: TRBV7-2; DNA: TGTGCCAGCAGCCAATATGGAGGGGAGCAGCCCCAGCATTTT; CDR3: CASSQYGGEQPQHF
size: .; J: TRBJ2-7; D: TRBD2; V: TRBV7-2; DNA: TGTGCCAGCAGCGAGGGACTAGCGGCAGACTACGAGCAGTACTTC; CDR3: CASSEGLAADYEQYF
size: few; J: TRBJ1-4; D: .; V: TRBV7-2; DNA: TGTGCCAGCAGCTCCCGGGAAGGAGAAAAACTGTTTTTT; CDR3: CASSSREGEKLFF
size: .; J: TRBJ2-7; D: TRBD2; V: TRBV7-2; DNA: TGTGCCAGCAGCCGGTTTAGCGGGATCTCCTACGAGCAGTACTTC; CDR3: CASSRFSGISYEQYF
size: .; J: TRBJ2-7; D: TRBD2; V: TRBV27; DNA: TGTGCCAGCAGTTCCCACGGTAGCGGGAGCTCCTCCTACGAGCAGTACTTC; CDR3: CASSSHGSGSSSYEQYF
size: .; J: TRBJ1-1; D: TRBD1; V: TRBV7-4; DNA: TGTGACAGCAGCTTAGAGTCTACACAGGGGGGCACTGAAGCTTTCTTT; CDR3: CDSSLESTQGGTEAFF
size: .; J: TRBJ1-2; D: .; V: TRBV7-2; DNA: TGTGCCAGCAGCCCGAAGGGAGTTTATGGCTACACCTTC; CDR3: CASSPKGVYGYTF
size: many; J: TRBJ2-1; D: .; V: TRBV11-2; DNA: TGTGCCAGCAGCCCCCGGACTACGATTTCGAGGAATGAGCAGTTCTTC; CDR3: CASSPRTTISRNEQFF
size: few; J: TRBJ1-5; D: .; V: TRBV7-2; DNA: TGTGCCAGCAGCCTTAGCCAGGGAGGACGCAATCAGCCCCAGCATTTT; CDR3: CASSLSQGGRNQPQHF
size: .; J: TRBJ2-3; D: .; V: TRBV20-1; DNA: TGCAGTGCTAGACAGCCAGGGATGACGCCAGATACGCAGTATTTT; CDR3: CSARQPGMTPDTQYF
size: .; J: TRBJ1-6; D: TRBD1; V: TRBV12-3/TRBV12-4; DNA: TGTGCCAGCAGTGGGACAGGGGTGATTCCCCTCCACTTT; CDR3: CASSGTGVIPLHF